Many counts were recorded for the clone carrying this T cell receptor (beta chain). The antigen is not known. These data belong to a study of T cells in Graves' hyperthyroidism and ophthalmopathy. Study-wide points: Blood also held most thyroid clonotypes expanded beyond 0.001.

Patients affected by ophthalmopathy presented a Clinical Activity Score of at least 3, a NOSPECS grade of at least 4, and disease duration below 3 months. The germline V gene has CDR1 SGHTA and CDR2 FQGNSA. This CDR3 comprises 13 residues. With 1 base removed from V and 1 base from J, the gap between germline ends came to 5 bases. Template material for amplifying TCR beta CDR3 regions consisted of RNA transcripts. First-round RT-PCR targeting the TCR CDR3 was performed with the HTBI primer set. TCRdb used MiXCR to reprocess the multiplex PCR reads, holding one entry per CDR3 protein. The sample includes about 640,000 distinct CDR3 sequences, 20% of them seen just once.

Sequencing was done on a sample of blood. The V and J genes are TRBV7-2 and TRBJ2-7; D is unclear. The sequence derives from a man aged 25-45 years with Graves' ophthalmopathy. The CDR3 sequence: CASSLVSSYEQYF. The CDR3 bases are TGTGCCAGCAGCTTAGTGTCGTCCTACGAGCAGTACTTC.